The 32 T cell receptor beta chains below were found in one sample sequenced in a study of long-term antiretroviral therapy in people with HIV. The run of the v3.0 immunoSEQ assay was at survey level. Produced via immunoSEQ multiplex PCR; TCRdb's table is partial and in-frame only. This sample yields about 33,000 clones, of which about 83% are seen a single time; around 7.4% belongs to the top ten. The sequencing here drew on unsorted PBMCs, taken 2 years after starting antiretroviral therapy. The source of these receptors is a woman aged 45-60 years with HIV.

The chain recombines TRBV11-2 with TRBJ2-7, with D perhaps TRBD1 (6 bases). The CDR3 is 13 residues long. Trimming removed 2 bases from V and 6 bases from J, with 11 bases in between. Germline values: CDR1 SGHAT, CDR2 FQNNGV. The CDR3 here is CASSLYREREQYF. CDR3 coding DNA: TGTGCCAGCAGCTTATACAGGGAACGCGAGCAGTACTTC. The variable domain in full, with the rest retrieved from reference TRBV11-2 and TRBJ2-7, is EAGVAQSPRYKIIEKRQSVAFWCNPISGHATLYWYQQILGQGPKLLIQFQNNGVVDDSQLPKDRFSAERLKGVDSTLKIQPAKLEDSAVYLCASSLYREREQYFGPGTRLTVT.

The chain's CDR3 is CASSEAVALEQPQHF. CDR3 bases: TGTGCCAGCAGTGAAGCGGTAGCCCTCGAGCAGCCCCAGCATTTT. This chain connects TRBV6-1 to TRBJ1-5; D is unclear. Germline CDR1 MNHNS, CDR2 SASEGT. The CDR3 spans 15 residues. V was clipped by 0 bases and J by 7 bases, with 13 bases between them.

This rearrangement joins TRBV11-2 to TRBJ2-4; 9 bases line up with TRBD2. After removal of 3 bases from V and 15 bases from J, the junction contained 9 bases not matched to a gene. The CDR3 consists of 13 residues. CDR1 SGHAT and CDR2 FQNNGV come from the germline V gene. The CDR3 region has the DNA TGTGCCAGCAGCTTTCCGACTAGCGGCCTTGGGTACTTC. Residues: CASSFPTSGLGYF. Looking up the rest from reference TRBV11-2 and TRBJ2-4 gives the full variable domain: EAGVAQSPRYKIIEKRQSVAFWCNPISGHATLYWYQQILGQGPKLLIQFQNNGVVDDSQLPKDRFSAERLKGVDSTLKIQPAKLEDSAVYLCASSFPTSGLGYFGAGTRLSVL.

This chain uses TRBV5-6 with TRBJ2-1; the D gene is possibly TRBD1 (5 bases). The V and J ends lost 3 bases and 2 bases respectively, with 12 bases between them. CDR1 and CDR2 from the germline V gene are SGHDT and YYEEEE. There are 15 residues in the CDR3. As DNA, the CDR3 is TGTGCCAGCAGCTCTGGGGCGGTTACCTACAATGAGCAGTTCTTC. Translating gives CASSSGAVTYNEQFF.

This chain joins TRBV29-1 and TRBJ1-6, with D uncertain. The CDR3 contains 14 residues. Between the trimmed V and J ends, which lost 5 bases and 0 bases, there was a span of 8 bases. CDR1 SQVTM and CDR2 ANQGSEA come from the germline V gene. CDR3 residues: CSVLKSSYNSPLHF. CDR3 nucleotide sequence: TGCAGCGTTCTAAAGAGCTCCTATAATTCACCCCTCCACTTT.

The CDR3 region has the DNA TGTGCCAGCAGTTTCTCAGGGTCGGGCGGGGAGCTGTTTTTT. Translating it yields CASSFSGSGGELFF. This chain joins TRBV6-6 and TRBJ2-2, with a possible D match to TRBD1 (5 bases). Looked up from germline, CDR1 is MNHNY and CDR2 is SVGAGI (reference sequence). Trimming shortened V by 4 bases and J by 7 bases, and 13 bases separated the two germline ends. The CDR3 has 14 residues.

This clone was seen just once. The CDR3 nucleotides read TGCGCCAGCAGCTTGGATCCCGGGAGGGGCTACACCTTC. This sequence encodes CASSLDPGRGYTF. The chain couples TRBV5-1 to TRBJ1-2; D is unclear. CDR1 is SGHRS and CDR2 is YFSETQ in the germline V gene. V was cut by 0 bases and J by 8 bases, with 11 bases left in between. The CDR3 contains 13 residues.

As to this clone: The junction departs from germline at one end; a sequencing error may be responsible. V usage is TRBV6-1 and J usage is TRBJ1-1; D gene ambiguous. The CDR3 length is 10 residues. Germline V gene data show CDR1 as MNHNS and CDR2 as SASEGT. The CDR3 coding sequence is TGTGCCAGCAGTGAAGGGGAGTTTCTCTTT. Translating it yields CASSEGEFLF.

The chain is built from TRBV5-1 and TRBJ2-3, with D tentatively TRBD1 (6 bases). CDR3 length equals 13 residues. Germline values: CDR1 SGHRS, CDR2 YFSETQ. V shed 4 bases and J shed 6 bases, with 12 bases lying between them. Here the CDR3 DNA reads TGCGCCAGCAGCCGGGACACCAGGGATACGCAGTATTTT. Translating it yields CASSRDTRDTQYF.

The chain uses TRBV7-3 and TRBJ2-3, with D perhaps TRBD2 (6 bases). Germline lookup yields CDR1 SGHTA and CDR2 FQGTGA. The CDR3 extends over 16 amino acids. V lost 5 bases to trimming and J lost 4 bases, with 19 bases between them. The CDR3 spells CASSPAGTSISDTQYF. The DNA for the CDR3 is TGTGCCAGCAGCCCCGCGGGTACTAGCATATCAGATACGCAGTATTTT.

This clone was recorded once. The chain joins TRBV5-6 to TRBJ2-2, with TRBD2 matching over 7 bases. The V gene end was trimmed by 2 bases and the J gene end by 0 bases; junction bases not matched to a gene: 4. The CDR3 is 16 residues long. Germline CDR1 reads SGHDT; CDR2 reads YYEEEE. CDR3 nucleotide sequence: TGTGCCAGCAGCTTTTTCAGCGGGGCGAACACCGGGGAGCTGTTTTTT. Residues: CASSFFSGANTGELFF.

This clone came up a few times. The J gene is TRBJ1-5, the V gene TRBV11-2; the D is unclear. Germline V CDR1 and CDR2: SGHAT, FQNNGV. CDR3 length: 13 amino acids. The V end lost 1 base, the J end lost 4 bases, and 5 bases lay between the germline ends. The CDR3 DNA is TGTGCCAGCAGCTTAGGCCTGAATCAGCCCCAGCATTTT. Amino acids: CASSLGLNQPQHF.

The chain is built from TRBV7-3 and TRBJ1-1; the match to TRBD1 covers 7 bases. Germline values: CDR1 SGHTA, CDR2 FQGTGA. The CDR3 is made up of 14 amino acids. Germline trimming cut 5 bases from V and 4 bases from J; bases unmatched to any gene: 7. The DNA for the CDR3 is TGTGCCAGCAGCCAGGAGGGGGCCCTCACTGAAGCTTTCTTT. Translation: CASSQEGALTEAFF. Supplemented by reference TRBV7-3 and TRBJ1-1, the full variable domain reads GAGVSQTPSNKVTEKGKYVELRCDPISGHTALYWYRQSLGQGPEFLIYFQGTGAADDSGLPNDRFFAVRPEGSVSTLKIQRTERGDSAVYLCASSQEGALTEAFFGQGTRLTVV.

The CDR3 coding sequence is TGTGCCAGCAGCCCCGACAGGGGAAACTATGGCTACACCTTC. Translated, it gives CASSPDRGNYGYTF. V is TRBV9 and J is TRBJ1-2; 8 bases are a match to TRBD1. The CDR3 is made up of 14 amino acids. V shed 4 bases and J 2 bases; nucleotides not matched to a gene: 4. The germline V gene has CDR1 SGDLS and CDR2 YYNGEE.

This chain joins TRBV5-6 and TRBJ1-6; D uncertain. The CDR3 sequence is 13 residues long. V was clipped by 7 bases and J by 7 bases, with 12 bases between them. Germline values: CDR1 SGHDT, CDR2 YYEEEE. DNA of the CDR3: TGTGCCAGCCACTCGGGCCTCAATTCACCCCTCCACTTT. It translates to CASHSGLNSPLHF.

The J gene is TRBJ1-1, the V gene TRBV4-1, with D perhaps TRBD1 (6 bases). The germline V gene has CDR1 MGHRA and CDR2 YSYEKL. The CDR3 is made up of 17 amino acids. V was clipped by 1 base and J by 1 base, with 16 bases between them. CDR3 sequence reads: CASSQAFSGTPNTEAFF. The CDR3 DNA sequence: TGCGCCAGCAGCCAAGCATTTTCCGGGACACCGAACACTGAAGCTTTCTTT.

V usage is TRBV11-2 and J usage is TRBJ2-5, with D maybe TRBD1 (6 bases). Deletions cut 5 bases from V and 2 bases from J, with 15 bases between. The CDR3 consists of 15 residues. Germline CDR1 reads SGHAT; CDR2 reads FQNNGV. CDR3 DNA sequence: TGTGCCAGCAGCCCGACAGGAAGGTGGCAAGAGACCCAGTACTTC. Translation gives CASSPTGRWQETQYF. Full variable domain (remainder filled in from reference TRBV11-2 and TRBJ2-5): EAGVAQSPRYKIIEKRQSVAFWCNPISGHATLYWYQQILGQGPKLLIQFQNNGVVDDSQLPKDRFSAERLKGVDSTLKIQPAKLEDSAVYLCASSPTGRWQETQYFGPGTRLLVL.

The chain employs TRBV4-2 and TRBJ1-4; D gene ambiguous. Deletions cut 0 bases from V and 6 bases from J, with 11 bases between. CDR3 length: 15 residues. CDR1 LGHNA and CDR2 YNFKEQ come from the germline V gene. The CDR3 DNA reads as TGTGCCAGCAGCCAAGAAGAACAGCACCATGAAAAACTGTTTTTT. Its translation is CASSQEEQHHEKLFF.

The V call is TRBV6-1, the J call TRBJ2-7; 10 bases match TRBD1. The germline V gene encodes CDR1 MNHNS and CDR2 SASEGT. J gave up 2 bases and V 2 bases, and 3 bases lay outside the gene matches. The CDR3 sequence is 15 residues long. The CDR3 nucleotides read TGTGCCAGCAGTGAAAGGACAGGGGGACCCTACGAGCAGTACTTC. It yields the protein CASSERTGGPYEQYF.

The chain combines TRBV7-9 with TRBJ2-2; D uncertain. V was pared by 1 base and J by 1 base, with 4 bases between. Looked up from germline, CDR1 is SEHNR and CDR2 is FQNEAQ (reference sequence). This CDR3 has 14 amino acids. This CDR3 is CASSLDKNTGELFF. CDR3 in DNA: TGTGCCAGCAGCTTAGATAAGAACACCGGGGAGCTGTTTTTT.

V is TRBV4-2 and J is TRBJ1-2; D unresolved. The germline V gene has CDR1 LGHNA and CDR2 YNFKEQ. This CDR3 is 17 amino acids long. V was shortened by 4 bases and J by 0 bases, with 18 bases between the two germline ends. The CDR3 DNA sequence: TGTGCCAGCAGCCCAGAGGCGGTTTTAAGGGCTAACTATGGCTACACCTTC. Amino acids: CASSPEAVLRANYGYTF.

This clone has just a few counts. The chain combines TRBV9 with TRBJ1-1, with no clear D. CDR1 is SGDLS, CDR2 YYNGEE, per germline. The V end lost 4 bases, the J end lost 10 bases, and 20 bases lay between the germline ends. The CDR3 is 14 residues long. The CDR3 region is CASSPRGGYDLAFF. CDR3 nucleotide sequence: TGTGCCAGCAGCCCCCGGGGAGGGTATGACTTAGCTTTCTTT.

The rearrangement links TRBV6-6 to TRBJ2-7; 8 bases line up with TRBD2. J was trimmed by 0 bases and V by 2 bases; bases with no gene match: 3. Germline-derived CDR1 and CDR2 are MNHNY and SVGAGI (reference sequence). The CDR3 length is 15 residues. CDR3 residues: CASSYAGGSSYEQYV. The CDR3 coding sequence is TGTGCCAGCAGTTACGCGGGAGGTAGCTCCTACGAGCAGTACGTC.

CDR3 loop: CAWSGEGNTEAFF. The DNA for the CDR3 is TGTGCCTGGAGTGGTGAGGGGAACACTGAAGCTTTCTTT. This chain connects TRBV30 to TRBJ1-1; D is ambiguous. Looked up from germline, CDR1 is GTSNPN and CDR2 is SVGIG (reference sequence). V gave up 1 base and J gave up 1 base, with 7 bases separating them. This CDR3 contains 13 residues.

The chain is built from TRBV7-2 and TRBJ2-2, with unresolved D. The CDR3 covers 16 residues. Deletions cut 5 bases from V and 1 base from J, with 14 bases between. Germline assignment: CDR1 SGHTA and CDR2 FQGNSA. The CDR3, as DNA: TGTGCCAGCAGCCCCCAGCAGACAAGGAACACCGGGGAGCTGTTTTTT. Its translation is CASSPQQTRNTGELFF. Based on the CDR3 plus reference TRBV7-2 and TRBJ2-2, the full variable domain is GAGVSQSPSNKVTEKGKDVELRCDPISGHTALYWYRQSLGQGLEFLIYFQGNSAPDKSGLPSDRFSAERTGGSVSTLTIQRTQQEDSAVYLCASSPQQTRNTGELFFGEGSRLTVL.

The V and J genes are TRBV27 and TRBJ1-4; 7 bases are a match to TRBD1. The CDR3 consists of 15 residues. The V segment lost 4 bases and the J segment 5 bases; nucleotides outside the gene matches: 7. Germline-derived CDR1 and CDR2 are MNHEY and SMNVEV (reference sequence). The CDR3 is CASSSPGTVNEKLFF. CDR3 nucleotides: TGTGCCAGCAGTTCGCCCGGGACAGTCAATGAAAAACTGTTTTTT.

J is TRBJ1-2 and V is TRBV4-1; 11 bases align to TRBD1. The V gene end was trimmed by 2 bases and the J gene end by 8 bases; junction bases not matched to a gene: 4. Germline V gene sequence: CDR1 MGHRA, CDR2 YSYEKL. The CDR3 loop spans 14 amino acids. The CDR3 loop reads CASSQSGTGGGYTF. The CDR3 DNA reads TGCGCCAGCAGCCAATCCGGGACAGGGGGAGGCTACACCTTC.

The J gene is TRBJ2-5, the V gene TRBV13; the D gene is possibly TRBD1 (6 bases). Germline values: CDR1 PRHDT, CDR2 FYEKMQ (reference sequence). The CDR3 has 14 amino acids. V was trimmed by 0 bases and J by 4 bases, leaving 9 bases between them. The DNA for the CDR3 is TGTGCCAGCAGCTTAGGGCCCAGGGGAGAGACCCAGTACTTC. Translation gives CASSLGPRGETQYF.

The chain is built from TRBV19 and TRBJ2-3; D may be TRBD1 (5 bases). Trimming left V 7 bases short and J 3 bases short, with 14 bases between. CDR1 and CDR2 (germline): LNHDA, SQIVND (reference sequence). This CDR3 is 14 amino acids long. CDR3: CASKWGRATDTQYF. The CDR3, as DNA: TGTGCCAGTAAGTGGGGCAGAGCAACAGATACGCAGTATTTT.

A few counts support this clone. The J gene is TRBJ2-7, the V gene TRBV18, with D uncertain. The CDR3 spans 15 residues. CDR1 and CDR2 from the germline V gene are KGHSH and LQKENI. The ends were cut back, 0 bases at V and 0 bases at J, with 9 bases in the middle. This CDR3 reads CASSPPGYGSYEQYF. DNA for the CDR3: TGTGCCAGCTCACCACCGGGTTACGGCTCCTACGAGCAGTACTTC.

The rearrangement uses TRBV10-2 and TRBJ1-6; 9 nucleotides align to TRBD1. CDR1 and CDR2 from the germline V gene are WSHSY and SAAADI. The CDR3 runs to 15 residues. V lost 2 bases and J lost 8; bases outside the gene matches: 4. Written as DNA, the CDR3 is TGCGCCAGCAGTGAGCGGGACAGGGCTTATTCACCCCTCCACTTT. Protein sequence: CASSERDRAYSPLHF.

The CDR3 coding sequence is TGTGCCAGTAGTACTCATAGCGGGGGGGTGAATGAGCAGTTCTTC. It translates to CASSTHSGGVNEQFF. This chain connects TRBV19 to TRBJ2-1; 11 bases are shared with TRBD2. CDR1 LNHDA and CDR2 SQIVND come from the germline V gene (reference sequence). This CDR3 is built from 15 residues. The V gene end was trimmed by 4 bases and the J gene end by 7 bases; junction bases not matched to a gene: 6.